This TCR beta chain comes out of a study of T-cell reconstitution after alpha-beta-depleted transplantation in children. From germline, CDR1 is SGHRS and CDR2 YFSETQ. V dropped 4 bases and J dropped 4; count of bases not matched to a gene: 7. The CDR3 has 14 residues. This clonotype was observed at least ten times. Unique molecular identifiers were built into the TCRbeta library. MiXCR was run by TCRdb on the PCR reads, yielding one entry per CDR3 protein. The sample lists roughly 200,000 distinct CDR3 sequences; more than 6.5% were seen once. The sample here was PBMCs from the stem cell graft donor, taken from the stem cell graft. The clonotype originates from a human donor who donated a stem cell graft to a child with Wiskott-Aldrich syndrome. The rearrangement joins TRBV5-1 to TRBJ1-1; the match to TRBD1 covers 7 bases. The CDR3: CASSNQGVGTEAFF. For the CDR3, the DNA is TGCGCCAGCAGCAACCAGGGGGTTGGCACTGAAGCTTTCTTT.